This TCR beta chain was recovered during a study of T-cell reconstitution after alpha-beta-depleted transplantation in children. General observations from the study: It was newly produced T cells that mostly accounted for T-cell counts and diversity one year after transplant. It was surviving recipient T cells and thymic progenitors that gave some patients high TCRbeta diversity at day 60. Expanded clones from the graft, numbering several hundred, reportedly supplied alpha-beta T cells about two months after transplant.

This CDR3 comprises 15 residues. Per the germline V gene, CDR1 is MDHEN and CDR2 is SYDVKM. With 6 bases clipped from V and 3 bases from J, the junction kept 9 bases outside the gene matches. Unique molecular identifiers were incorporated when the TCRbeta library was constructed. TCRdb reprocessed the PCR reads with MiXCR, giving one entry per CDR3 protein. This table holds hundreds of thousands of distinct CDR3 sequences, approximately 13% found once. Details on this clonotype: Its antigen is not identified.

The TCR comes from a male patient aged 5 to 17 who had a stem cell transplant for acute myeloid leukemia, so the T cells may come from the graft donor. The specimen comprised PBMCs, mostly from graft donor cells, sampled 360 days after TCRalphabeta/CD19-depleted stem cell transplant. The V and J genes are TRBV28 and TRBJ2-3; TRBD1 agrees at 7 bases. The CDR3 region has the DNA TGTGCCAGCAGCCCCCCAGGGGGTTGGACAGATACGCAGTATTTT. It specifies CASSPPGGWTDTQYF.